This T cell receptor (beta chain) was obtained from a study of blood T cell repertoires in COVID-19. Study at large: Italy, Spain and the United States were the sources of the convalescent and acute COVID-19 samples. Sample material is recorded as cDNA or gDNA derived from T cells, B-cell-depleted T cells, or PBMCs.

Under the authors' procedure: Counts of nucleated cells, estimated from reference gene primer amplification, were obtained. The data were produced by immunoSEQ multiplex PCR, yet TCRdb's version contains in-frame clones alone and is incomplete. V, J and clone size reflect that table, while D and trimming were determined from the DNA. The sample has around 120,000 clones, about 80% seen once. The CDR3 runs 16 residues. Trimming cost V 2 bases and J 8 bases; bases outside gene matches: 11. Germline V gene lookup returns CDR1 LGHNA and CDR2 YSLEER. Ten or more counts support this clone. The receptor's source is a human donor in a cohort sampled during active COVID-19. The chain is built from TRBV4-3 and TRBJ1-2; 10 bases align to TRBD1. Sequencing was done on a sample of peripheral blood. CDR3 DNA sequence: TGCGCCAGCAGCCAAAACGACAGGGGGCGGCTTTGGGGCTACACCTTC. Translating gives CASSQNDRGRLWGYTF.